This T cell receptor beta chain came from a study of T-cell memory formation after mild COVID-19 (dated by TCRdb to the early 2020s). Some background on the complete study: TCR sequence clusters from the two donors were found to be largely donor specific. T-cell clones expanding and contracting after mild COVID-19 in two donors were tracked by longitudinal TCRalpha and TCRbeta repertoire sequencing. Two young, previously healthy adult volunteers made up the cohort, one male and one female.

This clonotype came up a few times. The antigen it recognizes is unknown. Qualities for individual bases were not recorded, and no much larger clone is one base off. TCRdb shows the sequencer as Illumina NovaSeq 6000. cDNA libraries for TCRalpha and TCRbeta were prepared by 5'RACE using constant-segment primers, with sample barcodes and unique molecular identifiers added. RNA was extracted from every sample with Trizol reagent. Library amplification was performed in two PCR steps, and a second sample barcode and Illumina TruSeq adapters were introduced in the second step. Libraries were sequenced on an Illumina NovaSeq with 2 x 150 bp paired-end reads. The paper's processing steps were these. Reads were demultiplexed and collapsed into UMI-guided consensus sequences with migec v1.2.7. Using mixcr v2.1.11, UMI consensuses were aligned to TRA and TRB V and J templates and then assembled into clonotypes. A clonotype was counted as expanded or contracted only if both edgeR and NoisET called the change significant, with noise models trained on biological replicates. For edgeR calls, a false discovery rate-adjusted p below 0.01 and a log2 fold-change threshold of 1 were applied. As an exploratory analysis of dynamics, PCA with hierarchical clustering was applied to max-normalized trajectories of the 1000 most abundant clonotypes. The CD4 or CD8 phenotype of responding clones was assigned using the separately sequenced CD4+ and CD8+ repertoires. TCRdb cleaned the public reads at Q25 with fastp, built clones with MiXCR and kept in-frame beta chains. Here each entry gathers all rows of one CDR3 protein and keeps the most common genes and DNA. These V and J calls originate from TCRdb's pipeline instead of the authors' own analysis. This sample has 540,000 or so distinct CDR3 sequences in its table, and about 20% of those were observed once. The ten biggest clones cover 12% of the sample.

V loses 0 bases at its end and J loses 2 bases; junction bases beyond the gene matches: 4. CDR1 SGHDN and CDR2 FVKESK were looked up in the germline V gene. Spanning cysteine to phenylalanine, the CDR3 consists of 17 amino acids. The retained sequence is limited to the CDR3, 51 bases, with the frame set at the first base. What the research found in general, with its limitations: Only a couple of mild cases were covered in the study, and larger cohorts including severe cases with pre-infection samples were considered necessary. The detection of some responding clones in pre-infection memory suggests that pre-existing cross-reactive memory T cells joined the SARS-CoV-2 response. Balanced CD4/CD8 phenotypes were observed for clones contracting from day 15 to 85, whereas a bias towards CD4+ was observed for a second wave of clones expanding from day 15 to 37. The second-wave clones that peaked on day 37 were not confirmed to be SARS-CoV-2 specific. Contracting CD4+ clones were found mainly in CM and EM memory subsets, while CD8+ clones were enriched in EMRA.

Ficoll-Paque density gradient centrifugation was the method used to isolate PBMCs. Sequenced material: PBMCs or a T cell subset sorted from them (not recorded which). The receptor's source is an adult woman who had mild COVID-19 (a few samples of this study predate the infection). The sample titles of this study are shuffled in the database, so cell type and time point are left out; the donor was told from shared clones. The receptor chain draws on TRBV14 and TRBJ2-7; TRBD2 aligns with 13 central bases. The DNA sequence is as follows: TGTGCCAGCAGCCAAGATGGAACTAGCGGGGGGGCCTACGAGCAGTACTTC. Its translation reads: CASSQDGTSGGAYEQYF.